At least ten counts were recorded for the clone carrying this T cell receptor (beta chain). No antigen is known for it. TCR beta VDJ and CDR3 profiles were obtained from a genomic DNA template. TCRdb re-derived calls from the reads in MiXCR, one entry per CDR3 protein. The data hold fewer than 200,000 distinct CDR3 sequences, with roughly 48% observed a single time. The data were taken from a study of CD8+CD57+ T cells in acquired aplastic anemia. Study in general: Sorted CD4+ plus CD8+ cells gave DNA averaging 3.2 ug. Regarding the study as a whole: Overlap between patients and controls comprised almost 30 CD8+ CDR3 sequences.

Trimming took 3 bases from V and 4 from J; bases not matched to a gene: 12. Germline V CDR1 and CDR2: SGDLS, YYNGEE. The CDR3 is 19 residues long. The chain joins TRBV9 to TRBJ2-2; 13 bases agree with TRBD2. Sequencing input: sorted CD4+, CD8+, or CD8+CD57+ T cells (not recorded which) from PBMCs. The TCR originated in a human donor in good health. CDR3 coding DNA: TGTGCCAGCAGCGCCCCCCGGACTAGCGGGAGTCCCAGCACCGGGGAGCTGTTTTTT. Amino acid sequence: CASSAPRTSGSPSTGELFF. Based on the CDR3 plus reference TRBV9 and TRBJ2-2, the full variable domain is DSGVTQTPKHLITATGQRVTLRCSPRSGDLSVYWYQQSLDQGLQFLIQYYNGEERAKGNILERFSAQQFPDLHSELNLSSLELGDSALYFCASSAPRTSGSPSTGELFFGEGSRLTVL.